This TCR beta chain was retrieved from a study of T cells in women clearing cervical HPV infection. Whole-study context: Case blood was drawn when the lesion was first found; control blood after infection became undetectable.

Prevalent HPV16 infections were excluded; only incident single HPV16 infections included. A remark on this clone: Its cognate antigen is unknown. The CDR3 goes on 3 residues after the read ends, and that part is filled in from the germline J gene.

Produced via immunoSEQ multiplex PCR; TCRdb's table is partial and in-frame only. Its clone listing holds about 39,000 clones. Per the germline V gene, CDR1 is SGHDN and CDR2 is FVKESK. The CDR3 is 14 amino acids. Study-level findings and limits: It is unknown whether associations predate infection; no effector/memory or HPV-specific sorting. Each sample's T-cell count was unknown, possibly confounding richness.

The sequence came from a woman between 18 and 70 years old with a cervical HPV16 infection that either progressed to CIN3+ or cleared (not recorded which). The sample was blood buffy coat. The chain links TRBV14 to TRBJ1-2; D is ambiguous. The CDR3 is CASSLSPSTGGYTF. The part of the CDR3 DNA that was read is TGTGCCAGCAGCCTATCTCCTTCGACGGGGGGC.